A few counts support the clone carrying this T cell receptor (beta chain). Its specificity is not known. TCRdb ran MiXCR on the reads and lists one entry per CDR3 protein. The sample holds some 5,500 distinct CDR3 sequences, approximately 14% seen once. The sample comes from a study of liver allograft versus peripheral blood T cells. About the study: Comparative analysis was performed on T cell receptor repertoires from transplanted livers and from recipients' peripheral blood. Study observations and caveats: A difference was reportedly observed between T cell receptor repertoires inside liver allografts and those in peripheral blood.

CDR3 length equals 14 residues. Losses at the gene ends were 9 bases for V and 5 bases for J; bases not matched to a gene: 13. The receptor was isolated from a human patient who had a liver transplant. Some T cells may be graft donor cells. The chain is built from TRBV12-3 or TRBV12-4 and TRBJ2-7; TRBD2 matches 7 bases. CDR3 nucleotides: TGTGCCAGTAGCCTGTCGGGAGGTGGCAACGAGCAGTACTTC. Amino acids: CASSLSGGGNEQYF.